Below, 10 T cell receptor beta chains from the same sample are listed, as sequenced in a study of technical replicates of blood from several donors. The table came from immunoSEQ multiplex PCR; TCRdb's copy has only in-frame clones and leaves some out. The table lists 74,000 or so clones, 80% to 95% of them singletons. Sequenced sample: T cells isolated from PBMCs. The receptor set was obtained from a human donor in good health.

CDR3: CASSLGPYGIDTQYF. The CDR3 coding sequence is TGTGCCAGCAGTTTGGGTCCGTACGGGATCGATACGCAGTATTTT. The rearrangement links TRBV27 to TRBJ2-3; D is perhaps TRBD2 (5 bases). CDR1 MNHEY and CDR2 SMNVEV come from the germline V gene (reference sequence). The CDR3 is 15 residues long. Trimming pared 3 bases from V and 6 bases from J, leaving 16 bases between.

The V gene is TRBV11-3, the J gene TRBJ1-1; D perhaps matches TRBD1 (5 bases). The length of the CDR3 is 15 residues. Germline assignment: CDR1 SGHNT and CDR2 YENEEA. V dropped 0 bases and J dropped 4 bases, with 12 bases sitting between them. CDR3: CASSLDPQGITEAFF. DNA of the CDR3: TGTGCCAGCAGCTTAGATCCGCAGGGAATCACTGAAGCTTTCTTT.

The J gene is TRBJ2-7, the V gene TRBV11-2; the D is unclear. This CDR3 spans 13 amino acids. Trimming removed 4 bases at V and 2 bases at J, with 9 bases between. CDR1 is SGHAT, CDR2 FQNNGV, per germline. CDR3 in DNA: TGTGCCAGCAGCTATACGGAGACCTACGAGCAGTACTTC. Translating it yields CASSYTETYEQYF.

CDR3: CSVEGPGGSYNEQFF. CDR3 DNA: TGCAGCGTCGAGGGTCCGGGAGGGTCCTACAATGAGCAGTTCTTC. The genes are TRBV29-1 and TRBJ2-1, with 8 bases that match TRBD2. Germline assignment: CDR1 SQVTM and CDR2 ANQGSEA. With V trimmed by 6 bases and J by 1 base, 8 bases remained unmatched. This CDR3 has 15 amino acids.

This rearrangement joins TRBV5-1 to TRBJ2-7; 8 nucleotides agree with TRBD2. Germline V gene lookup returns CDR1 SGHRS and CDR2 YFSETQ. Trimming removed 0 bases from V and 2 bases from J; junction bases left unmatched: 7. The CDR3 covers 16 residues. As DNA, the CDR3 is TGCGCCAGCAGCTTGGACGGGACTAGTTTAGCCTACGAGCAGTACTTC. This sequence encodes CASSLDGTSLAYEQYF.

The chain couples TRBV2 to TRBJ2-3; D is possibly TRBD1 (5 bases). Trimming took off 3 bases at V and 2 bases at J, with 21 bases between the two ends. Per the germline V gene, CDR1 is SNHLY and CDR2 is FYNNEI. The CDR3 is 18 residues long. DNA for the CDR3: TGTGCCAGCAGTGAGATAAGGGCAGGGCTCACTTCCACAGATACGCAGTATTTT. Amino acid sequence: CASSEIRAGLTSTDTQYF.

V usage is TRBV5-6 and J usage is TRBJ1-1; D is undetermined. Germline V CDR1 and CDR2: SGHDT, YYEEEE. The V end lost 2 bases, the J end lost 0 bases, and 8 bases lay between the germline ends. This CDR3 is built from 14 residues. For the CDR3, the DNA is TGTGCCAGCAGCTTTACGGGGTTGAACACTGAAGCTTTCTTT. Amino acid sequence: CASSFTGLNTEAFF. The complete variable domain, with remaining parts taken from reference TRBV5-6 and TRBJ1-1, reads DAGVTQSPTHLIKTRGQQVTLRCSPKSGHDTVSWYQQALGQGPQFIFQYYEEEERQRGNFPDRFSGHQFPNYSSELNVNALLLGDSALYLCASSFTGLNTEAFFGQGTRLTVV.

This sequence joins TRBV30 and TRBJ1-5; 7 bases line up with TRBD1. The CDR3 runs to 13 residues. Germline assignment: CDR1 GTSNPN and CDR2 SVGIG (reference sequence). The ends lost 7 bases at V and 4 bases at J; junction bases unmatched: 7. In nucleotides, the CDR3 is TGTGCCTATCGGGACAGCTTTAATCAGCCCCAGCATTTT. It is translated as CAYRDSFNQPQHF.

The chain links TRBV10-1 to TRBJ1-1, with D possibly TRBD1 on 5 matching bases. Trimming cost V 6 bases and J 8 bases, with 25 bases left between them. The germline V gene has CDR1 WNHNN and CDR2 SYGVQD (reference sequence). The CDR3 sequence is 16 residues long. Written as DNA, the CDR3 is TGCGCCAGCAGCGCGGGACCCTCACGTTGCAGCTCGGAAGCTTTCTTT. Translated: CASSAGPSRCSSEAFF.

V and J are TRBV5-4 and TRBJ1-5; D is ambiguous. The CDR3 totals 13 residues. Germline V CDR1 and CDR2: SGHNT, YYREEE (reference sequence). V was pared by 0 bases and J by 4 bases, with 5 bases between. In DNA form, the CDR3 reads TGTGCCAGCAGCTTGGCCGGTAATCAGCCCCAGCATTTT. The encoded protein is CASSLAGNQPQHF.